The 11 T cell receptor beta chains below all came from one sample that was sequenced in a study of metastatic and nonmetastatic thyroid tumors. TCRdb re-clonotyped the PCR reads through MiXCR. The sample includes 45,000 to 65,000 clones, 20% seen only once; the top ten take about 4%. Patients were all untreated before their thyroid surgery. Sequencing was carried out using blood. These receptor sequences come from a female donor with papillary thyroid cancer or a benign thyroid nodule (not recorded which). Some clones in this sample may be carry-over from other donors' samples.

As to this clone: This likely comes from a read error, as the CDR3 has no conserved phenylalanine or tryptophan at its end. The chain is built from TRBV11-2 and TRBJ2-1; D remains unclear. The CDR3 runs 13 residues. Germline V lookup: CDR1 SGHAT, CDR2 FQNNGV. Written as DNA, the CDR3 is TGTGGCAGCAGCTTAGTTCGAGGCAATGAGCAGTTCGTC. Amino acid sequence: CGSSLVRGNEQFV.

At least ten counts were recorded for this clone. This rearrangement joins TRBV24-1 to TRBJ2-3; perhaps TRBD2 as D (5 bases). Germline CDR1 and CDR2: KGHDR and SFDVKD. CDR3 length: 12 residues. V lost 4 bases, J lost 8 bases, and 9 bases lay in between. CDR3 loop: CATSERVGTQYF. The CDR3 DNA reads TGTGCCACCAGTGAGCGGGTGGGTACGCAGTATTTT.

Many counts were recorded for this clone. The J gene is TRBJ2-1, the V gene TRBV6-4; D might be TRBD2 (6 bases). Trimming stripped 3 bases from V and 8 bases from J, with 20 bases between. This CDR3 is 16 amino acids long. From germline, CDR1 is MRHNA and CDR2 SNTAGT. This CDR3 is CASSERRGAETDEQFF. In DNA, the CDR3 is TGTGCCAGCAGTGAGAGGAGGGGCGCCGAAACGGATGAGCAGTTCTTC.

Ten or more counts support this clone. This chain uses TRBV7-2 with TRBJ2-7; maybe TRBD1 (6 bases). CDR1 is SGHTA and CDR2 is FQGNSA in the germline V gene. The CDR3 sequence is 13 residues long. Deletions cut 5 bases from V and 4 bases from J, with 12 bases between. CDR3 nucleotide sequence: TGTGCCAGCAGCCCGCGAAGGGGGTACGAGCAGTACTTC. It translates to CASSPRRGYEQYF.

Notes on this clone: The junction and the germline gene differ at one end; a read error may be behind it. The gene calls are TRBV6-5 and TRBJ1-5, with unresolved D. Germline V gene data show CDR1 as MNHEY and CDR2 as SVGAGI. This CDR3 has 15 amino acids. The CDR3 DNA follows: TGTGCCAGCAGTTCCTCGCGGTATAGCAATCAGCCCCCGCATTTT. Its translation: CASSSSRYSNQPPHF.

A single count supports this clone. This same CDR3 is encoded by further DNA sequences in the sample. The V call is TRBV5-1, the J call TRBJ2-7, with 13 positions matching TRBD2. J lost 5 bases, V lost 2 bases, and 4 bases had no gene match. The CDR3 length is 15 residues. Germline V CDR1 and CDR2: SGHRS, YFSETQ. In DNA, the CDR3 is TGCGCCAGCAGCTTAAGGACTAGCGGGAGTGACGAGCAGTACTTC. This codes for CASSLRTSGSDEQYF.

A note on this clone: A much larger clone sits a single nucleotide away, making a read error possible. The chain's CDR3 is CASSEEGVETQYF. CDR3 sequence (DNA): TGTGCCAGCAGTGAAGAGGGGGTGGAGACCCAGTACTTC. J is TRBJ2-5 and V is TRBV6-1, with D perhaps TRBD1 (6 bases). V dropped 1 base and J dropped 5 bases, with 8 bases sitting between them. The CDR3 extends over 13 amino acids. Germline V gene lookup returns CDR1 MNHNS and CDR2 SASEGT.

This clone was detected many times. CDR3 loop: CSGQQGSAPAAFF. The CDR3 DNA is TGCAGCGGGCAACAGGGGAGTGCCCCGGCGGCTTTCTTT. This sequence joins TRBV29-1 and TRBJ1-1, with 7 nucleotides matching TRBD1. Looked up from germline, CDR1 is SQVTM and CDR2 is ANQGSEA. V lost 7 bases to trimming and J lost 11 bases; unmatched junction nucleotides: 16. The CDR3 runs to 13 residues. The whole variable domain, filled in from reference TRBV29-1 and TRBJ1-1, reads SAVISQKPSRDICQRGTSLTIQCQVDSQVTMMFWYRQQPGQSLTLIATANQGSEATYESGFVIDKFPISRPNLTFSTLTVSNMSPEDSSIYLCSGQQGSAPAAFFGQGTRLTVV.

This clone was counted many times. CDR3 protein: CASSQGGTRGTDTQYF. CDR3 in DNA: TGCGCCAGCAGCCAAGGGGGGACCCGAGGAACAGATACGCAGTATTTT. J is TRBJ2-3 and V is TRBV4-1; possibly TRBD1 or TRBD2 for D (5 bases each). The CDR3 runs to 16 residues. CDR1 and CDR2 from the germline V gene are MGHRA and YSYEKL. V gave up 1 base and J gave up 3 bases, with 14 bases separating them.

This clone was seen many times. The conserved closing phenylalanine or tryptophan is absent in this CDR3, likely reflecting a read error. CDR3 amino acids: CASSDSGGPGGEAFS. CDR3 coding DNA: TGTGCCAGCAGTGACTCTGGGGGCCCGGGGGGTGAAGCTTTCTCT. V gene TRBV6-4 combines with J gene TRBJ1-1, with D possibly TRBD1 on 6 matching bases. V lost 0 bases, J lost 7 bases, and 15 bases lay in between. CDR1 and CDR2 from the germline V gene are MRHNA and SNTAGT. This CDR3 is built from 15 residues.

This clone was observed many times. CDR3 sequence: CASSGTSADTQYF. The CDR3 region has the DNA TGTGCCAGCAGTGGGACTAGCGCCGATACGCAGTATTTT. J is TRBJ2-3 and V is TRBV2; TRBD2 matches 9 bases. CDR1 and CDR2 from the germline V gene are SNHLY and FYNNEI. This CDR3 is 13 amino acids long. V trimming: 4 bases; J trimming: 6 bases; junction bases outside the gene matches: 2.